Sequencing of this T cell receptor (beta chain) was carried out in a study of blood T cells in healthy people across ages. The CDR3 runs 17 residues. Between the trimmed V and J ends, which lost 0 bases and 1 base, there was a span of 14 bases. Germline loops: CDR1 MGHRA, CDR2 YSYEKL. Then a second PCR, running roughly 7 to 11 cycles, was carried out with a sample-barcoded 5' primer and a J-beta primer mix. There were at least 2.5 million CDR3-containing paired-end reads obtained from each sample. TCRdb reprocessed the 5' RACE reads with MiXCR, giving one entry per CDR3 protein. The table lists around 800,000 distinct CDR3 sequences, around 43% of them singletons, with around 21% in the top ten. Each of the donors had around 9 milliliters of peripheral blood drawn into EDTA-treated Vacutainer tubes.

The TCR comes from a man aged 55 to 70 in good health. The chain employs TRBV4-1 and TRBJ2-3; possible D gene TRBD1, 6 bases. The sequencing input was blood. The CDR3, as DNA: TGCGCCAGCAGCCAAGAGATGGCAGGGGTTGGCACAGATACGCAGTATTTT. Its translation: CASSQEMAGVGTDTQYF.